This record looks at one TCR beta chain sequence and its context. Its specificity is unknown. The data stem from a study of OX40 agonist ivuxolimab in advanced cancers. Background on the study: The dose-escalation cohort was just under 85% male, with a mean age of approximately 61 years, ranging about 23 to 80.

The V end was cut by 4 bases, the J end by 1 base, with 7 bases between. Germline values: CDR1 MDHEN, CDR2 SYDVKM. CDR3 length: 13 amino acids. Study-wide results and caveats: At doses 0.1 to 3.0 mg/kg, CD4+ and CD8+ clones expanded. Compared with CD4+, CD8+ T cells on average had more expanded clones.

Sequencing was performed with immunoSEQ multiplex PCR; in TCRdb, only in-frame clones are kept and a portion is missing. The data contain 130,000 or so clones, around 95% of them seen just once; the ten biggest clones take up approximately 0.15%. Patients with a history of autoimmune disease or on systemic immunosuppression were excluded. The sequencing here drew on CD4+ or CD8+ T cells sorted from blood, taken in a trial of the OX40 agonist ivuxolimab. This chain joins TRBV28 and TRBJ1-2, with D unclear. This TCR was recovered from an adult with an advanced solid tumor such as melanoma, head and neck, liver or kidney cancer. The CDR3 coding sequence is TGTGCCAGCAGTTCCCGGGGTAACTATGGCTACACCTTC. Encoded protein: CASSSRGNYGYTF.